Below, 10 T cell receptor beta chains from the same sample are listed, as sequenced in a study of vaccination and CD4 T cells after COVID-19. For these receptors, no antigen is known. The Oncomine TCR Beta short-read assay was applied to DNA of cultured CD4+ T cells. MiXCR, run by TCRdb on the PCR reads, gives a single entry per CDR3 protein. The sample has approximately 21,000 distinct CDR3 sequences, roughly 47% seen once. Treatment indicated: approximately nine-day PBMC culture with coronavirus spike peptide pools or control peptides (ViraFEST assay). Specimen: CD4+ T cells from blood, cultured in vitro. All receptors derive from a human donor who had recovered from COVID-19.

The V gene is TRBV6-1, the J gene TRBJ2-2; TRBD1 aligns across 9 bases. CDR1 MNHNS and CDR2 SASEGT come from the germline V gene. The V segment lost 3 bases and the J segment 3 bases; nucleotides outside the gene matches: 11. The CDR3 covers 18 residues. This CDR3 is CASSDPRDRADYTGELFF. In DNA form, the CDR3 reads TGTGCCAGCAGTGACCCCCGGGACAGGGCAGATTACACCGGGGAGCTGTTTTTT.

The rearrangement joins TRBV7-3 to TRBJ2-2; TRBD2 might be the D (7 bases). V lost 7 bases and J lost 5, with 23 bases in between. This CDR3 is 17 amino acids long. Germline V gene sequence: CDR1 SGHTA, CDR2 FQGTGA. The CDR3 DNA follows: TGTGCCAGCACCCCCGCGGGGGCTAGCGGAACGACCGGGGAGCTGTTTTTT. Protein: CASTPAGASGTTGELFF.

This rearrangement joins TRBV10-3 to TRBJ1-2; 8 bases align to TRBD1. Trimming at V came to 5 bases and at J to 1 base, leaving 6 bases not matched to a gene. The germline V gene encodes CDR1 ENHRY and CDR2 SYGVKD. This CDR3 comprises 15 residues. In DNA form, the CDR3 reads TGTGCCATCAGTATGACAGGGGCGGATAACTATGGCTACACCTTC. Encoded protein: CAISMTGADNYGYTF.

The genes are TRBV21-1 and TRBJ2-7; the table calls TRBD2, which could not be checked here. TRBV21-1 is described as a pseudogene. The CDR3 contains 15 residues. For the CDR3, the DNA is TGTGCCAGCAGCAAATTGGGACTAGCGCATTACGAGCAGTACTTC. Translating it yields CASSKLGLAHYEQYF.

The chain uses TRBV10-1 and TRBJ2-3, with D unclear. The length of the CDR3 is 13 residues. Trimming cost V 0 bases and J 3 bases, with 4 bases left between them. The germline CDR1 and CDR2 sequences are WNHNN and SYGVQD (reference sequence). In nucleotides, the CDR3 is TGCGCCAGCAGTGAGTCTTATACAGATACGCAGTATTTT. Protein product: CASSESYTDTQYF.

This clonotype has a handful of counts. The V and J genes are TRBV7-9 and TRBJ2-3; no clear D gene. The CDR3 covers 17 residues. Germline-derived CDR1 and CDR2 are SEHNR and FQNEAQ (reference sequence). V was trimmed by 2 bases and J by 0 bases, leaving 15 bases between them. CDR3: CASSLTYLRASTDTQYF. CDR3 nucleotide sequence: TGTGCCAGCAGCTTAACCTACCTCCGGGCTAGCACAGATACGCAGTATTTT.

This clonotype was counted only a few times. V gene TRBV24-1 combines with J gene TRBJ1-2; TRBD1 might be the D (6 bases). CDR1 is KGHDR, CDR2 SFDVKD, per germline. The CDR3 spans 14 residues. Trimming took off 5 bases at V and 1 base at J, with 10 bases between the two ends. As DNA, the CDR3 is TGTGCCACCAGTGCCGGACAGCTTAACTATGGCTACACCTTC. Its protein is CATSAGQLNYGYTF.

The chain employs TRBV5-1 and TRBJ2-7; no clear D. Germline CDR1 is SGHRS and CDR2 is YFSETQ. Trimming cost V 0 bases and J 3 bases, with 16 bases left between them. The CDR3 is made up of 16 amino acids. The CDR3 spells CASSLAGDTMVYEQYF. CDR3 bases: TGCGCCAGCAGCTTGGCCGGCGATACGATGGTCTACGAGCAGTACTTC.

V usage is TRBV7-2 and J usage is TRBJ2-7; D perhaps matches TRBD2 (6 bases). Germline values: CDR1 SGHTA, CDR2 FQGNSA. CDR3 size: 13 residues. The germline V and J ends were trimmed by 5 bases and 5 bases, with 13 bases remaining between them. The CDR3 sequence is CASSLRRVHEQYF. The DNA for the CDR3 is TGTGCCAGCAGCCTCCGGAGGGTTCACGAGCAGTACTTC.

In this sample, this clonotype turned up a few times. A read error may account for a junction end that differs from germline. The V and J genes are TRBV6-2 or TRBV6-3 and TRBJ1-1; D gene ambiguous. Germline-derived CDR1 and CDR2 are MNHEY and SVGEGT. The CDR3 is 15 residues long. The CDR3 region is CASSYHGLMNAEAFF. CDR3 in DNA: TGTGCCAGCAGTTACCACGGACTTATGAACGCTGAAGCTTTCTTT.